This TCR beta chain was observed in a study of shared clonotypes between healthy human individuals. General study results and limits: Measured sharing among donors was expected to vary with sequencing depth.

Around 200 ng DNA, tens of thousands of T cell genomes, went into each sorted-subset replicate PCR. The method was immunoSEQ multiplex PCR; TCRdb's version includes in-frame clones alone and lacks a portion of them. The sample shows 1.5 million to 2.5 million clones, less than 95% of them seen only once. Germline V gene sequence: CDR1 SGHAT, CDR2 FQNNGV. This CDR3 contains 16 residues. V shed 4 bases and J shed 3 bases, with 13 bases lying between them. In the case of this clone: What it binds is not known.

Terminally differentiated effector memory CD45RA+ cells were left out of the naive CD8 fraction, which was CD45RO-negative and positively selected for CCR7. The chain uses TRBV11-2 and TRBJ1-6, with D maybe TRBD1 (5 bases). Sequencing was carried out using naive CD8+ T cells sorted from blood. The source of this sequence is a young man in good health. The CDR3 spells CASSSAQGIYNSPLHF. The CDR3, as DNA: TGTGCCAGCAGCTCCGCCCAGGGTATCTATAATTCACCCCTCCACTTT.